One and the same sample provided the 20 T cell receptor beta chains below, sequenced in a study of vaccination effects on CD4 cells after COVID-19 (dated by TCRdb to between 2022 and 2023). Their cognate antigens are unknown. In the ViraFEST assay, PBMC were stimulated with viral peptide pools, and TCR sequencing was then used to find antigen-specific CD4+ T cell clonotypes based on their expansion. After more than 9 days of culture, CD4+ T cells were isolated with the EasySep CD4+ T cell isolation kit. Convalescent patients had PCR-confirmed SARS-CoV-2 infection between March and December 2020, before Alpha, Beta and Delta variants emerged in the United States. The library relied on the immunoSEQ multiplex PCR assay. TCRdb limited this immuneACCESS table to in-frame rearrangements with V and J called. A share of clones is missing; checked studies link under half to unresolved V genes, and the rest is unexplained. This sample is represented by tens of thousands of clones; 75% to 85% of them were singletons. Approximately 5% of the sample is taken by the ten largest.

Sequencing was performed on CD4+ T cells from PBMCs cultured with HIV peptides, taken before COVID-19 vaccination. The cell subset or site label corresponds to: HIV-1 Nef peptide pool negative control/reference culture. The receptors stem from a human donor who had a prior SARS-CoV-2 infection.

The chain employs TRBV5-1 and TRBJ2-7, with 9 nucleotides matching TRBD2. The CDR3 spans 16 residues. Trimming removed 0 bases from V and 4 bases from J; junction bases left unmatched: 8. The germline V gene encodes CDR1 SGHRS and CDR2 YFSETQ. The CDR3 DNA sequence: TGCGCCAGCAGCTTGGGGACTAGCGCCCTTGTGTACGAGCAGTACTTC. It codes for CASSLGTSALVYEQYF.

V and J are TRBV5-5 and TRBJ1-5, with 10 bases identical to TRBD1. The germline gives CDR1 SGHKS, CDR2 YYEKEE (reference sequence). CDR3 size: 15 residues. The V segment lost 4 bases and the J segment 5 bases; nucleotides outside the gene matches: 6. CDR3 sequence reads: CASSPGQGTYQPQHF. The CDR3 DNA is TGTGCCAGCAGCCCGGGACAGGGGACCTATCAGCCCCAGCATTTT.

In this sample, this clone turned up a few times. The chain carries TRBV7-9 and TRBJ1-1; weak D call: TRBD1 (5 bases). The V and J ends lost 5 bases and 9 bases respectively, with 16 bases between them. The germline V gene encodes CDR1 SEHNR and CDR2 FQNEAQ (reference sequence). The CDR3 extends over 13 amino acids. The CDR3 region has the DNA TGTGCCAGCAGCCAACAGACAGCGGGCAAAGCTTTCTTT. The encoded protein is CASSQQTAGKAFF.

Here the CDR3 DNA reads TGTGCCAGCAGTTACTCGCCTCACGTTCTGGTTGGCGGGAGTCTTAATGAAAAACTGTTTTTT. Its protein product is CASSYSPHVLVGGSLNEKLFF. V and J are TRBV6-2 or TRBV6-3 and TRBJ1-4; D gene ambiguous. CDR3 length: 21 amino acids. Germline loops: CDR1 MNHEY, CDR2 SVGEGT. Trimming left V 0 bases short and J 4 bases short, with 27 bases between.

This clone came up a few times. The chain couples TRBV28 to TRBJ1-2; TRBD1 is a possible D gene (6 bases). The length of the CDR3 is 15 residues. Trimming stripped 2 bases from V and 4 bases from J, with 14 bases between. Germline CDR1 reads MDHEN; CDR2 reads SYDVKM. The CDR3 loop is CASSLVAGDPYGYTF. DNA for the CDR3: TGTGCCAGCAGTTTAGTGGCAGGGGACCCCTATGGCTACACCTTC.

The chain has TRBV7-3 and TRBJ2-1; 9 nucleotides align to TRBD1. From germline, CDR1 is SGHTA and CDR2 FQGTGA. The CDR3 loop spans 15 amino acids. V shed 0 bases and J 4 bases; nucleotides not matched to a gene: 1. Here the CDR3 DNA reads TGTGCCAGCAGCTTAACCGGGACAGGGTACAATGAGCAGTTCTTC. Amino acids: CASSLTGTGYNEQFF.

This chain links TRBV2 with TRBJ2-3; D is uncertain. V was shortened by 4 bases and J by 5 bases, with 13 bases between the two germline ends. Germline CDR1 reads SNHLY; CDR2 reads FYNNEI. This CDR3 spans 14 amino acids. DNA of the CDR3: TGTGCCAGCAGTGCGACTCGGACCCGAGATACGCAGTATTTT. This translates into CASSATRTRDTQYF.

This rearrangement joins TRBV6-5 to TRBJ1-1; TRBD1 is a possible D gene (6 bases). Trimming shortened V by 6 bases and J by 4 bases, and 15 bases separated the two germline ends. The CDR3 is 14 amino acids. CDR1 is MNHEY, CDR2 SVGAGI, per germline. This chain's CDR3 is CASRGTPPSTEAFF. The CDR3 DNA is TGTGCCAGCAGAGGGACACCGCCCAGCACTGAAGCTTTCTTT.

The chain recombines TRBV19 with TRBJ2-1; tentatively, D is TRBD1 or TRBD2 (5 bases each). Germline V gene sequence: CDR1 LNHDA, CDR2 SQIVND (reference sequence). The CDR3 spans 16 residues. V was cut by 4 bases and J by 0 bases, with 13 bases left in between. The CDR3 DNA reads TGTGCCAGTAGTAGAGGACTCGGGGCCTCCTACAATGAGCAGTTCTTC. This encodes CASSRGLGASYNEQFF.

The chain joins TRBV5-8 to TRBJ1-2; TRBD1 matches at 7 bases. The CDR3 sequence is 14 residues long. Germline V gene lookup returns CDR1 SGHTS and CDR2 YDEGEE. With 3 bases clipped from V and 10 bases from J, the junction kept 12 bases outside the gene matches. The CDR3 bases are TGTGCCAGCAGCTCCTATGGACAGGAAACACTCTACACCTTC. It is translated as CASSSYGQETLYTF.

The chain recombines TRBV5-1 with TRBJ1-2, with 9 nucleotides matching TRBD1. CDR3 length equals 13 residues. In germline, CDR1 is SGHRS, CDR2 YFSETQ. V lost 2 bases to trimming and J lost 8 bases; unmatched junction nucleotides: 4. CDR3 region: CASSFGTGFGYTF. The CDR3 DNA sequence: TGCGCCAGCAGCTTTGGGACAGGGTTCGGCTACACCTTC.

Only a few counts were recorded for this clone. This sequence joins TRBV7-2 and TRBJ1-5; 8 bases match TRBD1. The CDR3 has 18 amino acids. Per germline, CDR1 SGHTA and CDR2 FQGNSA. Germline trimming cut 5 bases from V and 0 bases from J; bases unmatched to any gene: 12. CDR3 in amino acids: CASSPGQGGPYSNQPQHF. The CDR3 region has the DNA TGTGCCAGCAGCCCAGGACAGGGAGGCCCGTATAGCAATCAGCCCCAGCATTTT.

The rearrangement uses TRBV2 and TRBJ1-2; no definite D call. Germline V gene sequence: CDR1 SNHLY, CDR2 FYNNEI. CDR3 length: 14 amino acids. V was clipped by 1 base and J by 3 bases, with 9 bases between them. DNA of the CDR3: TGTGCCAGCAGTGAAGAAATGGTTTACTATGGCTACACCTTC. Amino acids: CASSEEMVYYGYTF.

The rearrangement uses TRBV13 and TRBJ2-6; D remains unclear. CDR1 and CDR2 (germline): PRHDT, FYEKMQ (reference sequence). The CDR3 extends over 15 amino acids. The V end was cut by 2 bases, the J end by 0 bases, with 5 bases between. The CDR3 DNA sequence: TGTGCCAGCAGCTTATTGGGCTCTGGGGCCAACGTCCTGACTTTC. Protein: CASSLLGSGANVLTF. The full variable domain, in which reference TRBV13 and TRBJ2-6 provide the parts outside the CDR3, is AAGVIQSPRHLIKEKRETATLKCYPIPRHDTVYWYQQGPGQDPQFLISFYEKMQSDKGSIPDRFSAQQFSDYHSELNMSSLELGDSALYFCASSLLGSGANVLTFGAGSRLTVL.

The chain carries TRBV10-3 and TRBJ2-5, with 8 nucleotides matching TRBD1. The CDR3 runs 16 residues. Germline lookup yields CDR1 ENHRY and CDR2 SYGVKD. V shed 0 bases, J shed 4 bases, and the junction held 7 bases outside the gene matches. The CDR3 reads CAISESIGTGGETQYF. CDR3 DNA sequence: TGTGCCATCAGTGAGTCGATAGGGACAGGAGGAGAGACCCAGTACTTC.

With regard to this clone: This specimen includes other DNA sequences encoding the same CDR3. This chain links TRBV18 with TRBJ1-5; D is undetermined. The CDR3 spans 13 residues. Trimming took 3 bases from V and 5 from J, leaving 8 bases between them. Looked up from germline, CDR1 is KGHSH and CDR2 is LQKENI. The CDR3 sequence is CASSPLEDQPQHF. The CDR3 nucleotides are TGTGCCAGCTCACCCCTAGAGGATCAGCCCCAGCATTTT.

This clone was observed a few times. The genes are TRBV6-6 and TRBJ2-7; D is perhaps TRBD2 (6 bases). V lost 2 bases to trimming and J lost 3 bases, with 14 bases between them. Germline assignment: CDR1 MNHNY and CDR2 SVGAGI (reference sequence). CDR3 size: 15 residues. CDR3 nucleotide sequence: TGTGCCAGCAGTTACGGGGGGACGGACAACTACGAGCAGTACTTC. Translating it yields CASSYGGTDNYEQYF.

The J gene is TRBJ1-2, the V gene TRBV28, with 8 positions matching TRBD1. V trimming: 7 bases; J trimming: 6 bases; junction bases outside the gene matches: 4. CDR1 is MDHEN and CDR2 is SYDVKM in the germline V gene. The CDR3 is 12 amino acids. CDR3 sequence (DNA): TGTGCCAGCACTCCGACAGGGGATGGCTACACCTTC. It translates to CASTPTGDGYTF.

The J gene is TRBJ2-2, the V gene TRBV5-4; TRBD2 matches 8 bases. J lost 6 bases, V lost 4 bases, and 11 bases had no gene match. The germline V gene has CDR1 SGHNT and CDR2 YYREEE (reference sequence). CDR3 length: 16 residues. In DNA, the CDR3 is TGTGCCAGCAGCCAACGGGGCGGGGGGTATGCCGGGGAGCTGTTTTTT. This gives the protein CASSQRGGGYAGELFF.

The chain employs TRBV7-3 and TRBJ1-2; a possible D gene is TRBD1 (6 bases). Germline CDR1 and CDR2: SGHTA and FQGTGA. This CDR3 is built from 15 residues. Trimming took off 4 bases at V and 1 base at J, with 13 bases between the two ends. For the CDR3, the DNA is TGTGCCAGCAGCTCGCACCACAGGGATAACTATGGCTACACCTTC. Its translation is CASSSHHRDNYGYTF.